The rows below give T cell receptor beta chains drawn from one sample of a study of blood T cell repertoires in COVID-19. Data came from immunoSEQ multiplex PCR; TCRdb stores just in-frame clones and leaves some out. This sample yields roughly 130,000 clones, of which about nine tenths are seen a single time; around 3.6% belongs to the top ten. The material sequenced was peripheral blood. These receptor sequences come from a man in his fifties with active COVID-19. Each CDR3 is given with its conserved first and last residue. D genes are given only for firm matches. Not every row has a clone size; where given, it reads once, few, many or a size class.

v_call	d_call	clone_size	j_call	cdr3_nt	cdr3_aa
TRBV6-5	-	-	TRBJ1-5	TGTGCCAGCACCGACGGGGGTCACCAGCATTTT	CASTDGGHQHF
TRBV12-3/TRBV12-4	-	once	TRBJ1-2	TGTGCCAGCAGTTTAGTTCAGAACTATGGCTACACCTTC	CASSLVQNYGYTF
TRBV3-1/TRBV3-2	TRBD1	-	TRBJ1-2	TGTGCCAGCAGCCAAGGGAACAGGGGTGGCTATGGCTACACCTTC	CASSQGNRGGYGYTF
TRBV28	-	-	TRBJ1-6	TGTGCCAGCAGTCCGAGGCAGGGGATGGGTTCACCCCTCCACTTT	CASSPRQGMGSPLHF
TRBV2	TRBD1	once	TRBJ1-1	TGTGCCAGCAGGAGGGACAGCATGAACACTGAAGCTTTCTTT	CASRRDSMNTEAFF
TRBV5-6	TRBD2	-	TRBJ2-5	TGTGCCAGCAGGCCAAGCGGGGAGGTTCAAGAGACCCAGTACTTC	CASRPSGEVQETQYF
TRBV24-1	TRBD1	-	TRBJ2-5	TGTGCCACCAGTGAGGCCGGGACAGGGGGCAAGACCCAGTACTTC	CATSEAGTGGKTQYF
TRBV5-1	-	-	TRBJ1-1	TGCGCCAGCAGCTTGGTAGGGGCCACTGAAGCTTTCTTT	CASSLVGATEAFF
TRBV3-1/TRBV3-2	-	once	TRBJ1-5	TGTGCCAGCAGCCGCGGTCAGGGGTCACGGCCCCAGCATTTT	CASSRGQGSRPQHF
TRBV11-2	TRBD2	-	TRBJ2-2	TGTGCCAGCCGTAGCGGGAGAGCGTCGGGCACCGGGGAGCTGTTTTTT	CASRSGRASGTGELFF
TRBV27	TRBD1	few	TRBJ1-6	TGTGCCAGCAGACCCTGGGGACAGGGGTATCCACCCCTCCACTTT	CASRPWGQGYPPLHF
TRBV30	-	-	TRBJ2-1	TGTGCCTGGAGTGTAAAGCGGAGCTCCTACAATGAGCAGTTCTTC	CAWSVKRSSYNEQFF
TRBV5-1	TRBD1	-	TRBJ2-1	TGCGCCAGCAGCTTGGAGGGACAGGTCTACAATGAGCAGTTCTTC	CASSLEGQVYNEQFF
TRBV5-4	TRBD1	-	TRBJ2-1	TGTGCCAGCACCCTGGCCGGACAGGGAGTTTTAAATGAGCAGTTCTTC	CASTLAGQGVLNEQFF
TRBV6-5	-	-	TRBJ1-4	TGTGCCAGCAGTTCAGGGGCAGATGAAAAACTGTTTTTT	CASSSGADEKLFF
TRBV9	-	once	TRBJ1-1	TGTGCCAGCAGCGTAGGGAGCTATGGGAACACTGAAGCTTTCTTT	CASSVGSYGNTEAFF
TRBV9	-	-	TRBJ1-3	TGTGCCAGCAGCGTAGCAATCTCTGGAAACACCATATATTTT	CASSVAISGNTIYF
TRBV19	-	-	TRBJ1-5	TGTGCCAGTAAGGCCCCAGGCAGCCTGGTCAGTCAGCCCCAGCATTTT	CASKAPGSLVSQPQHF
TRBV5-4	TRBD2	-	TRBJ2-5	TGTGCCAGCAGCTTTGGCGGGAGGGCCCAAGAGACCCAGTACTTC	CASSFGGRAQETQYF
TRBV6-4	TRBD2	once	TRBJ2-1	TGTGCCAGCAGCCCCGTGGGGACTAGCGGGACGGATGAGCAGTTCTTC	CASSPVGTSGTDEQFF
TRBV7-8	-	-	TRBJ2-7	TGTGCCAGCAGCCCCTATGGAGTAGGGGCCTACGAGCAGTACTTC	CASSPYGVGAYEQYF
TRBV12-5	TRBD2	-	TRBJ2-1	TGTGCTAGTGGTTCTAGCGGACCCCACAATGAGCAGTTCTTC	CASGSSGPHNEQFF
TRBV19	TRBD2	-	TRBJ2-1	TGTGCCAGTAGCAGGACTAGCTTCACCGGCTCCTACAATGAGCAGTTCTTC	CASSRTSFTGSYNEQFF
TRBV27	TRBD2	-	TRBJ2-3	TGTGCCAGCAGTTCGGGGACTAGCGGAACAGATACGCAGTATTTT	CASSSGTSGTDTQYF
TRBV2	TRBD2	-	TRBJ2-3	TGTGCCAGCAGTGAAAGCGGGGGGGGCACAGATACGCAGTATTTT	CASSESGGGTDTQYF
TRBV7-9	TRBD2	-	TRBJ2-5	TGTGCCAGCAGCTCATCACCCGAACTAGCGGGAGAGGAAGAGACCCAGTACTTC	CASSSSPELAGEEETQYF
TRBV9	TRBD1	-	TRBJ2-7	TGTGCCAGCAGCCCTCTGACAGGGGGGGCCGAGCAGTACTTC	CASSPLTGGAEQYF
TRBV27	TRBD2	-	TRBJ2-1	TGTGCCAGCAAAAAGGGACTAGCGGGAGTTTCCTACAATGAGCAGTTCTTC	CASKKGLAGVSYNEQFF
TRBV7-9	TRBD1	few	TRBJ1-6	TGTGCCAGCAGCTTAGCGGGGACAGGGTCTTCACCCCTCCACTTT	CASSLAGTGSSPLHF